This T cell receptor (beta chain) was obtained from a study of CD8 T cells in ankylosing spondylitis. This clonotype was counted many times. The antigen remains undetermined. The V gene's germline CDR1 is SNHLY and CDR2 FYNNEI. Trimming stripped 3 bases from V and 6 bases from J, with 21 bases between. The CDR3 is 17 residues long. TCRdb redid the calling of the 5' RACE reads with MiXCR, one entry per CDR3 protein. The sample comprises more than 500,000 distinct CDR3 sequences, about 5.7% of which are singletons, and 3% to 4.5% rests with the top ten. Points from the study as a whole: Ankylosing spondylitis blood seemed to carry a telltale TCR beta motif made of several highly homologous variants.

The receptor comes from a male donor with ankylosing spondylitis. The sample was blood, either unsorted or a sorted T cell fraction (not recorded which). This sequence joins TRBV2 and TRBJ2-1, with D possibly being TRBD2 (6 bases). The CDR3 loop is CASSDPKRVVLANEQFF. The CDR3 coding sequence is TGTGCCAGCAGTGATCCCAAGCGGGTGGTTCTCGCCAATGAGCAGTTCTTC.